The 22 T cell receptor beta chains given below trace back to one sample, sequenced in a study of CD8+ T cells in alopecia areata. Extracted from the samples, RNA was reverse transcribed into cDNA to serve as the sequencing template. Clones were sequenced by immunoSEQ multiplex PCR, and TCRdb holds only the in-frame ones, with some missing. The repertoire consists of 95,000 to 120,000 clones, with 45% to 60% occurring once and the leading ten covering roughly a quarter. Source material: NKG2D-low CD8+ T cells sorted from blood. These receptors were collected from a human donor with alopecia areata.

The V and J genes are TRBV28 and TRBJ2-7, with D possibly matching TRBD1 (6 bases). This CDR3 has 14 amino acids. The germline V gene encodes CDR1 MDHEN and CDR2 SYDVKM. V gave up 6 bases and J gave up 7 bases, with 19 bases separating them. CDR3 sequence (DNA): TGTGCCAGCAGAAAAGGACAGCTCCTTCGGGAGCAGTACTTC. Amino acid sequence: CASRKGQLLREQYF. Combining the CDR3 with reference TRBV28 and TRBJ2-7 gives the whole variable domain DVKVTQSSRYLVKRTGEKVFLECVQDMDHENMFWYRQDPGLGLRLIYFSYDVKMKEKGDIPEGYSVSREKKERFSLILESASTNQTSMYLCASRKGQLLREQYFGPGTRLTVT.

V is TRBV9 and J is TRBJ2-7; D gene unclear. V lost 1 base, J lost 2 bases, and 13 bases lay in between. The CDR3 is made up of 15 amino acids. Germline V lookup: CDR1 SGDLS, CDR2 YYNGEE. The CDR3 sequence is CASSVSPGQTYEQYF. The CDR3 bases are TGTGCCAGCAGCGTATCTCCCGGCCAAACCTACGAGCAGTACTTC.

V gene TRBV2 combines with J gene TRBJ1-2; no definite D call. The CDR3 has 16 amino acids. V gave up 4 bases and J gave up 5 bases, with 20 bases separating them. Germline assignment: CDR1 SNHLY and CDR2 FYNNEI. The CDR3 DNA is TGTGCCAGCAGTGTCGCCAGTGAAACCCCCCGGTATGGCTACACCTTC. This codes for CASSVASETPRYGYTF.

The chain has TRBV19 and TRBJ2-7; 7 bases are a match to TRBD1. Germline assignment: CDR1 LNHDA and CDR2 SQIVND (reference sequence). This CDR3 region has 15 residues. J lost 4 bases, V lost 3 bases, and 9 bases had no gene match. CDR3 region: CASSMTRDSGYEQYF. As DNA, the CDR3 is TGTGCCAGTAGTATGACCCGGGACAGTGGGTACGAGCAGTACTTC.

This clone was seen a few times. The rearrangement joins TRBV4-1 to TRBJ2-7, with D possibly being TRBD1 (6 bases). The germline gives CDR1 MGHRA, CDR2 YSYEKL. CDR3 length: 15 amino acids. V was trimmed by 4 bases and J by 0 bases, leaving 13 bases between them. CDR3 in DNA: TGCGCCAGCAGCCTTATTACAGGGAACTCCTACGAGCAGTACTTC. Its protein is CASSLITGNSYEQYF.

In DNA form, the CDR3 reads TGTGCCAGCAGCGGACAGGGGAAGTACTTC. It encodes CASSGQGKYF. V and J are TRBV2 and TRBJ2-5, with 9 bases aligning to TRBD1. CDR1 and CDR2 from the germline V gene are SNHLY and FYNNEI. V was pared by 6 bases and J by 12 bases, with 2 bases of the junction left unmatched. This CDR3 has 10 amino acids. The variable domain in full, completed from reference TRBV2 and TRBJ2-5, reads EPEVTQTPSHQVTQMGQEVILRCVPISNHLYFYWYRQILGQKVEFLVSFYNNEISEKSEIFDDQFSVERPDGSNFTLKIRSTKLEDSAMYFCASSGQGKYFGPGTRLLVL.

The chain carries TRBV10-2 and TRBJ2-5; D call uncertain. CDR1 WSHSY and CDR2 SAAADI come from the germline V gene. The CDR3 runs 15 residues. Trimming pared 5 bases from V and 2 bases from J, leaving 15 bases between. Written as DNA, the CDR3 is TGCGCCAGCAGTCCCCCGTTTGAGGTACAAGAGACCCAGTACTTC. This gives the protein CASSPPFEVQETQYF.

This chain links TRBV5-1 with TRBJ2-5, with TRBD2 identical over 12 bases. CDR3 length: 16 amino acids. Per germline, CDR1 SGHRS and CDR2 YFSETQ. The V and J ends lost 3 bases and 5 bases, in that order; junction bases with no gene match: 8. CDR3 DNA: TGCGCCAGCAGCTCTGGACTAGCGGGATTTCATGAGACCCAGTACTTC. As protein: CASSSGLAGFHETQYF.

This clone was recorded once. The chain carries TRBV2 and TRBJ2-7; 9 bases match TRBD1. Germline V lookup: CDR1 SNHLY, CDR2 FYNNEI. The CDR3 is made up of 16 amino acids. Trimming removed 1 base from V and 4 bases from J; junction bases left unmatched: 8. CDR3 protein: CASSEEEGGTGYEQYF. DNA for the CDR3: TGTGCCAGCAGTGAAGAAGAGGGAGGGACAGGGTACGAGCAGTACTTC.

CDR3 sequence: CASSLLGASNYGYTF. The CDR3, as DNA: TGTGCCAGCAGCTTATTGGGGGCGTCTAACTATGGCTACACCTTC. The rearrangement links TRBV7-6 to TRBJ1-2, with D tentatively TRBD1 (6 bases). Germline assignment: CDR1 SGHVS and CDR2 FNYEAQ. The CDR3 spans 15 residues. The V gene lost 2 bases and the J gene lost 0 bases, with 10 bases spanning the gap.

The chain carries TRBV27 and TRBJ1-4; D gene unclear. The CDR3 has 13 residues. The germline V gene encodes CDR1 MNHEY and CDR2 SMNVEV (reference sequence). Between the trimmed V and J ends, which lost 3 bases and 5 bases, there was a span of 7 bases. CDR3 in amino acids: CASSFGPNEKLFF. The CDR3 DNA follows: TGTGCCAGCAGTTTCGGTCCCAATGAAAAACTGTTTTTT.

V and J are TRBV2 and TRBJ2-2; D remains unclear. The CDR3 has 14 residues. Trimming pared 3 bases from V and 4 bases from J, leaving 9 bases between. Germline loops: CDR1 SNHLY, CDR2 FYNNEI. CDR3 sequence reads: CASSDVGLTGELFF. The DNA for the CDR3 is TGTGCCAGCAGTGATGTGGGTCTCACCGGGGAGCTGTTTTTT. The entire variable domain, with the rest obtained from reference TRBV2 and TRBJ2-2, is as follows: EPEVTQTPSHQVTQMGQEVILRCVPISNHLYFYWYRQILGQKVEFLVSFYNNEISEKSEIFDDQFSVERPDGSNFTLKIRSTKLEDSAMYFCASSDVGLTGELFFGEGSRLTVL.

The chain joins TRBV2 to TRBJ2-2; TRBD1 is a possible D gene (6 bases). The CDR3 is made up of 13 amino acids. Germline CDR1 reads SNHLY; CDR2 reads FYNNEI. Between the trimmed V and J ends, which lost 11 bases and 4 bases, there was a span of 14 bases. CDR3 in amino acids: CAQGLQGTGELFF. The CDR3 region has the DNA TGTGCCCAGGGTCTACAGGGCACCGGGGAGCTGTTTTTT.

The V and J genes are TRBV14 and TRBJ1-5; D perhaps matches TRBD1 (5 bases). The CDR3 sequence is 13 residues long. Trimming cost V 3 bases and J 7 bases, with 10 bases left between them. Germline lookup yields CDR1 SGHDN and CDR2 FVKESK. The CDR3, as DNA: TGTGCCAGCAGCCATGGGGCCCGGCAGCCCCAGCATTTT. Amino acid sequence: CASSHGARQPQHF.

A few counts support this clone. CDR3 region: CATYNPPGQGTYEQYF. The DNA of the CDR3 is TGTGCCACCTATAACCCGCCGGGACAGGGAACATACGAGCAGTACTTC. V is TRBV2 and J is TRBJ2-7, with 9 nucleotides matching TRBD1. Germline V gene sequence: CDR1 SNHLY, CDR2 FYNNEI. The CDR3 totals 16 residues. The V gene end was trimmed by 10 bases and the J gene end by 4 bases; junction bases not matched to a gene: 17.

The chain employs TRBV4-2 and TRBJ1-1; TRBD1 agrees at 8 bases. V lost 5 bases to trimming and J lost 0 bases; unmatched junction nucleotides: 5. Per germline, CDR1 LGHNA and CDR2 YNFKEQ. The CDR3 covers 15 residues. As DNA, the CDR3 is TGTGCCAGCAGCTTACAGGGGGAAATGAACACTGAAGCTTTCTTT. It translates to CASSLQGEMNTEAFF.

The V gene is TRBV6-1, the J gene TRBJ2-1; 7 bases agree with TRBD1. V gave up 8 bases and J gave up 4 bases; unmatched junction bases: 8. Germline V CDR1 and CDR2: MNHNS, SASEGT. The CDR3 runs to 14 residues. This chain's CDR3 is CASGWTGPYNEQFF. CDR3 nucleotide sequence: TGTGCCAGCGGGTGGACAGGCCCTTACAATGAGCAGTTCTTC.

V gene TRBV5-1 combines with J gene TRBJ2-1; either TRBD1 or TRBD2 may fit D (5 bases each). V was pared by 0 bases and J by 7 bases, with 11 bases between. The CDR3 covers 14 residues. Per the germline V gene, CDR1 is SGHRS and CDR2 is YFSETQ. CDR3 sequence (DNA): TGCGCCAGCAGCTTGGCCGGGACGACAAATGAGCAGTTCTTC. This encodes CASSLAGTTNEQFF.

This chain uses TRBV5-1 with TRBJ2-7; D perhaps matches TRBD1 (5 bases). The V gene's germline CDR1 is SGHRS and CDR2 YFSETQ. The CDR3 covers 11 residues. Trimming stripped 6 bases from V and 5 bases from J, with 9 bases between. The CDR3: CASKDTDEQYF. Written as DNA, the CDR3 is TGCGCCAGCAAGGACACCGACGAGCAGTACTTC.

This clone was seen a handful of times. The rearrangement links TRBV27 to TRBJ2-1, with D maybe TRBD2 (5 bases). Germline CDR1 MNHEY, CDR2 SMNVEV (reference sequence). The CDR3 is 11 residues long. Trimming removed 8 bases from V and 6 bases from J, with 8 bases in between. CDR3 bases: TGTGCCAGCGGAGAGGGCAATGAGCAGTTCTTC. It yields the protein CASGEGNEQFF.

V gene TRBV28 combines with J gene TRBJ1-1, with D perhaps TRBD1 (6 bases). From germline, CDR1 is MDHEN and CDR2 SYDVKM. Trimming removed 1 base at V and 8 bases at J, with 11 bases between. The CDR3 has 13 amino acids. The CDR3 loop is CASSLFSQGEAFF. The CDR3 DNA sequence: TGTGCCAGCAGTTTATTTAGTCAGGGGGAAGCTTTCTTT. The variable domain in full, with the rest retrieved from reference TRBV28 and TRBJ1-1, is DVKVTQSSRYLVKRTGEKVFLECVQDMDHENMFWYRQDPGLGLRLIYFSYDVKMKEKGDIPEGYSVSREKKERFSLILESASTNQTSMYLCASSLFSQGEAFFGQGTRLTVV.

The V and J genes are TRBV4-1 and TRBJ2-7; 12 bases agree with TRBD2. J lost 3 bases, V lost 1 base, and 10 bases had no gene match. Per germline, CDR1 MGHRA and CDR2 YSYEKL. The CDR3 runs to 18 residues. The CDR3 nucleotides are TGCGCCAGCAGCCAAGGCCAAAACAGGGGACTAGCGGGCTACGAGCAGTACTTC. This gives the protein CASSQGQNRGLAGYEQYF.